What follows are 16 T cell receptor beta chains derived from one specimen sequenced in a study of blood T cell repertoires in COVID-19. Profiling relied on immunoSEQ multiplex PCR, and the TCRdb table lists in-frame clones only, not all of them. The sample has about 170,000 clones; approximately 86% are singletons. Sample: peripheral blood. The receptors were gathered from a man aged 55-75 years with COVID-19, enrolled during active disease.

The CDR3 loop is CASSIAIGGTSTDTQYF. The CDR3 DNA reads TGTGCCAGTAGTATAGCCATTGGCGGGACCAGCACAGATACGCAGTATTTT. The chain combines TRBV19 with TRBJ2-3, with D perhaps matching TRBD2 (6 bases). The V and J ends lost 1 base and 0 bases respectively, with 14 bases between them. The CDR3 is made up of 17 amino acids. The germline CDR1 and CDR2 sequences are LNHDA and SQIVND (reference sequence).

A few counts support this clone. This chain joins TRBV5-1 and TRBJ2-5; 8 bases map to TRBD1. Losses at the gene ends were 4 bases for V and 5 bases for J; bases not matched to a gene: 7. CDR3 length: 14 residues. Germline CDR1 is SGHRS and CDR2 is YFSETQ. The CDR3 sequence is CASSIRGRMETQYF. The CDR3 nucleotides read TGCGCCAGCAGCATCAGGGGGCGCATGGAGACCCAGTACTTC.

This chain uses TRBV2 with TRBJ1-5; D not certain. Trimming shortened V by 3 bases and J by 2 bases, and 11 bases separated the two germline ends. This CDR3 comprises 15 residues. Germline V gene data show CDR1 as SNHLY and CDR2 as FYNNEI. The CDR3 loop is CASSEGGLGNQPQHF. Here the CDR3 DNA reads TGTGCCAGCAGTGAGGGAGGTTTAGGCAATCAGCCCCAGCATTTT.

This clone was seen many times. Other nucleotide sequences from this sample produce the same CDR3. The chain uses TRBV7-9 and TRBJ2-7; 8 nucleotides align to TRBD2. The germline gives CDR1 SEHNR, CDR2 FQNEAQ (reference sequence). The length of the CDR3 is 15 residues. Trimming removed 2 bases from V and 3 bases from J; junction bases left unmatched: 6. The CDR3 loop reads CASSLSGTRDYEQYF. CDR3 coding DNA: TGTGCCAGCAGCTTATCTGGGACTAGGGACTACGAGCAGTACTTC.

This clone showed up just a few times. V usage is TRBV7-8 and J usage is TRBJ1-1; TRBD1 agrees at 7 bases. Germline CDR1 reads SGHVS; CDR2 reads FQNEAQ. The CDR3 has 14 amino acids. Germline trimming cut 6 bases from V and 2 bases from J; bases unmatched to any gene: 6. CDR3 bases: TGTGCCAGCAGGGCCGGGACAGCCAACACTGAAGCTTTCTTT. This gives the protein CASRAGTANTEAFF.

The CDR3 nucleotides are TGCGCCAGGATGGAGTGGTTTAGAGTTTCACCCCTCCACTTT. It specifies CARMEWFRVSPLHF. The chain carries TRBV23-1 and TRBJ1-6; no firm D call. TRBV23-1 is annotated as an ORF whose role is uncertain. CDR3 length equals 14 residues. Trimming stripped 9 bases from V and 9 bases from J, with 18 bases between.

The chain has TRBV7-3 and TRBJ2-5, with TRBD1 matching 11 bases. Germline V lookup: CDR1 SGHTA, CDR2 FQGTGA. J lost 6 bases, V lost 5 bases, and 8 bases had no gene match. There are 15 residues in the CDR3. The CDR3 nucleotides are TGTGCCAGCAGCACCGGGACAGGGGGTAGGAAGACCCAGTACTTC. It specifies CASSTGTGGRKTQYF.

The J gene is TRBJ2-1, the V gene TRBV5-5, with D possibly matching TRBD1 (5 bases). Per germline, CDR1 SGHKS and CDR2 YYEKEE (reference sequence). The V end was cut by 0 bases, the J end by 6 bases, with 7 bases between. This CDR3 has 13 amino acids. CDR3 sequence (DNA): TGTGCCAGCAGCTTGGTTCAGGGCAATGAGCAGTTCTTC. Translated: CASSLVQGNEQFF. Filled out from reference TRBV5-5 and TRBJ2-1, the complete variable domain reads DAGVTQSPTHLIKTRGQQVTLRCSPISGHKSVSWYQQVLGQGPQFIFQYYEKEERGRGNFPDRFSARQFPNYSSELNVNALLLGDSALYLCASSLVQGNEQFFGPGTRLTVL.

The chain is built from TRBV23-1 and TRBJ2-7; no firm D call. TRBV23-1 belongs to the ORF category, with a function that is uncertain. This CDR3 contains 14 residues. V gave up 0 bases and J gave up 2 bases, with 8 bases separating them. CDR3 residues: CASSQSAHPYEQYF. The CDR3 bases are TGCGCCAGCAGTCAATCGGCCCACCCCTACGAGCAGTACTTC.

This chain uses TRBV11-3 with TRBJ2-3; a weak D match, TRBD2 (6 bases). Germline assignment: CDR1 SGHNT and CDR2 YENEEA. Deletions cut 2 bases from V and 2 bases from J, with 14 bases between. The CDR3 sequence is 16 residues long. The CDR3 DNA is TGTGCCAGCAGCTTACTCGGGTCTAGCGACACAGATACGCAGTATTTT. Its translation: CASSLLGSSDTDTQYF.

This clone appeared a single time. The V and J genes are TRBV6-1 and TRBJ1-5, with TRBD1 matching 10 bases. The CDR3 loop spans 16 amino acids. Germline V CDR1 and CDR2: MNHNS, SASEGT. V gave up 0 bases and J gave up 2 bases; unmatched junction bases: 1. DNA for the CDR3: TGTGCCAGCAGTGAAGCTGGGACAGGGGGCAATCAGCCCCAGCATTTT. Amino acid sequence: CASSEAGTGGNQPQHF.

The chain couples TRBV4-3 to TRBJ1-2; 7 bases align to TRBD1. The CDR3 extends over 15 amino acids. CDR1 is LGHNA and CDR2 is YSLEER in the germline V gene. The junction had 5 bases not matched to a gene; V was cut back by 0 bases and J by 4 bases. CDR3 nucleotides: TGCGCCAGCAGCCAAGATGAACAGGGGCGCTATGGCTACACCTTC. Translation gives CASSQDEQGRYGYTF.

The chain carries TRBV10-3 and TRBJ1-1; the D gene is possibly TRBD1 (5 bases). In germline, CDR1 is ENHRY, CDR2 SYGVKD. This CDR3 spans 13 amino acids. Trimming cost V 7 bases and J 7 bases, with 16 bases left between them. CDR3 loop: CAIKSQGKNEAFF. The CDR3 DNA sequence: TGTGCCATCAAGAGTCAGGGTAAAAATGAAGCTTTCTTT.

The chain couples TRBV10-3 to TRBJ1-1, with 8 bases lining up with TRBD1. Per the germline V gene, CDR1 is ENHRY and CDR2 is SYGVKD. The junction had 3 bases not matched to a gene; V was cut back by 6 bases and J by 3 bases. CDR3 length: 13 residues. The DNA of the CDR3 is TGTGCCATCAGGGACAGGGTAGACACTGAAGCTTTCTTT. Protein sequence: CAIRDRVDTEAFF.

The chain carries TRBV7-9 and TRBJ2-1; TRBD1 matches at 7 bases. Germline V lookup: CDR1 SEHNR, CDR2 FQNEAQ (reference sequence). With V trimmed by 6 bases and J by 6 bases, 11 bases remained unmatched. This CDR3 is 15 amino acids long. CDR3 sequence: CASRNRGVGGNEQFF. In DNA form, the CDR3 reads TGTGCCAGCAGAAACAGGGGAGTAGGAGGCAATGAGCAGTTCTTC.

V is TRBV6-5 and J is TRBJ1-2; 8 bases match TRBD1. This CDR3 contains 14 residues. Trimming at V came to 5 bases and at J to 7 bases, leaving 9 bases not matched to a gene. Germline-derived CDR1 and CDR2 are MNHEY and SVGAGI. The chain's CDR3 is CASSPSRQGPGYTF. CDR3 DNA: TGTGCCAGCAGTCCATCCCGACAGGGGCCTGGCTACACCTTC.